The next 12 T cell receptor beta chains were all read from a single sample in a study of T cell responses to AZD1222 COVID-19 vaccine. Repertoires were generated with immunoSEQ multiplex PCR, while TCRdb's copy carries only in-frame clones and drops some. The table lists under 8,500 clones, 88% of them singletons. The sequencing here drew on peripheral blood, taken 28 days after the second AZD1222 dose. The receptor source for this set is an adult who received the AZD1222 COVID-19 vaccine.

V is TRBV19 and J is TRBJ1-1; no clear D gene. CDR3 size: 13 residues. The V gene lost 5 bases and the J gene lost 5 bases, with 12 bases spanning the gap. The germline V gene encodes CDR1 LNHDA and CDR2 SQIVND (reference sequence). CDR3 coding DNA: TGTGCCAGTAGTCTCCACGGGTTGACTGAAGCTTTCTTT. Its translation is CASSLHGLTEAFF.

This clone was observed a few times. The rearrangement joins TRBV29-1 to TRBJ2-2; D might be TRBD2 (5 bases). CDR1 is SQVTM, CDR2 ANQGSEA, per germline. V lost 7 bases and J lost 3, with 12 bases in between. The CDR3 contains 13 residues. The CDR3 DNA follows: TGCAGCGGGAGGTACACCTACACCGGGGAGCTGTTTTTT. This encodes CSGRYTYTGELFF.

V usage is TRBV3-1 (or the pseudogene TRBV3-2) and J usage is TRBJ1-2; 8 bases fit TRBD1. Germline V gives CDR1 LGHDT, CDR2 YNNKEL (reference sequence). With 4 bases clipped from V and 5 bases from J, the junction kept 3 bases outside the gene matches. The CDR3 spans 13 residues. CDR3 in amino acids: CASSPTGGYGYTF. DNA for the CDR3: TGTGCCAGCAGCCCCACAGGGGGTTATGGCTACACCTTC.

The chain employs TRBV30 and TRBJ1-4; tentatively, D is TRBD1 (6 bases). This CDR3 is built from 13 residues. V gave up 3 bases and J gave up 8 bases, with 13 bases separating them. CDR1 GTSNPN and CDR2 SVGIG come from the germline V gene (reference sequence). CDR3 protein: CAWRGASVEKLFF. The CDR3 DNA is TGTGCCTGGAGGGGGGCGTCCGTGGAAAAACTGTTTTTT.

This clone was seen a handful of times. This chain joins TRBV6-6 and TRBJ2-3, with D unclear. Germline V gives CDR1 MNHNY, CDR2 SVGAGI (reference sequence). V lost 5 bases and J 4 bases, leaving 16 bases between the germline ends. The length of the CDR3 is 15 residues. The CDR3 coding sequence is TGTGCCAGCAGTCAGATGACGGGCGCCTCAGATACGCAGTATTTT. Protein: CASSQMTGASDTQYF.

The rearrangement joins TRBV5-1 to TRBJ1-1, with D possibly being TRBD1 (5 bases). Trimming took off 2 bases at V and 4 bases at J, with 15 bases between the two ends. The germline gives CDR1 SGHRS, CDR2 YFSETQ. The CDR3 totals 15 residues. The CDR3 sequence: CASSFGPPGGTEAFF. The CDR3 DNA follows: TGCGCCAGCAGCTTTGGGCCGCCCGGGGGCACTGAAGCTTTCTTT.

This clone showed up just a few times. CDR3 sequence reads: CASSYSDGQGIYNEQFF. The CDR3 DNA sequence: TGTGCCAGCAGTTACTCAGACGGACAGGGGATTTACAATGAGCAGTTCTTC. The chain has TRBV6-2 or TRBV6-3 and TRBJ2-1; TRBD1 aligns across 9 bases. Losses at the gene ends were 0 bases for V and 4 bases for J; bases not matched to a gene: 7. From germline, CDR1 is MNHEY and CDR2 SVGEGT. The CDR3 is made up of 17 amino acids.

This clone was seen only once. The chain joins TRBV2 to TRBJ1-5; D is perhaps TRBD1 (6 bases). The CDR3 length is 17 residues. Trimming took off 7 bases at V and 5 bases at J, with 24 bases between the two ends. From germline, CDR1 is SNHLY and CDR2 FYNNEI. The CDR3 is CASTPGLSGGRDQPQHF. Here the CDR3 DNA reads TGTGCCAGCACCCCGGGGTTAAGTGGGGGGCGCGATCAGCCCCAGCATTTT.

V is TRBV27 and J is TRBJ1-2; no firm D call. The germline CDR1 and CDR2 sequences are MNHEY and SMNVEV (reference sequence). V was cut by 2 bases and J by 4 bases, with 26 bases left in between. CDR3 length: 19 amino acids. CDR3 DNA sequence: TGTGCCAGCAGTTTACTCTTCCGGGGTTATGAGGATGCGTTCTATGGCTACACCTTC. Translating gives CASSLLFRGYEDAFYGYTF.

This rearrangement joins TRBV7-6 to TRBJ2-3, with TRBD2 matching 10 bases. Germline lookup yields CDR1 SGHVS and CDR2 FNYEAQ. CDR3 length: 16 residues. V shed 4 bases, J shed 1 base, and the junction held 5 bases outside the gene matches. The CDR3 loop reads CASSSSGTSGTDTQYF. DNA of the CDR3: TGTGCCAGCAGCTCCTCCGGGACTAGCGGCACAGATACGCAGTATTTT.

V and J are TRBV4-2 and TRBJ2-2, with 15 bases fitting TRBD2. Unmatched junction bases numbered 8, after V lost 0 bases and J lost 3 bases. The CDR3 contains 20 residues. The germline CDR1 and CDR2 sequences are LGHNA and YNFKEQ. CDR3 region: CASSQDPTGLAGGYTGELFF. The CDR3 coding sequence is TGTGCCAGCAGCCAAGATCCAACGGGACTAGCGGGAGGATACACCGGGGAGCTGTTTTTT.

The J gene is TRBJ1-2, the V gene TRBV11-1; the match to TRBD1 covers 9 bases. The CDR3 runs 14 residues. Germline V gene data show CDR1 as SGHAT and CDR2 as FQDESV (reference sequence). Trimming cost V 4 bases and J 8 bases; bases outside gene matches: 8. The CDR3 sequence: CASSSDRGEKGYTF. In DNA, the CDR3 is TGTGCCAGCAGCTCGGACAGGGGAGAAAAGGGCTACACCTTC.